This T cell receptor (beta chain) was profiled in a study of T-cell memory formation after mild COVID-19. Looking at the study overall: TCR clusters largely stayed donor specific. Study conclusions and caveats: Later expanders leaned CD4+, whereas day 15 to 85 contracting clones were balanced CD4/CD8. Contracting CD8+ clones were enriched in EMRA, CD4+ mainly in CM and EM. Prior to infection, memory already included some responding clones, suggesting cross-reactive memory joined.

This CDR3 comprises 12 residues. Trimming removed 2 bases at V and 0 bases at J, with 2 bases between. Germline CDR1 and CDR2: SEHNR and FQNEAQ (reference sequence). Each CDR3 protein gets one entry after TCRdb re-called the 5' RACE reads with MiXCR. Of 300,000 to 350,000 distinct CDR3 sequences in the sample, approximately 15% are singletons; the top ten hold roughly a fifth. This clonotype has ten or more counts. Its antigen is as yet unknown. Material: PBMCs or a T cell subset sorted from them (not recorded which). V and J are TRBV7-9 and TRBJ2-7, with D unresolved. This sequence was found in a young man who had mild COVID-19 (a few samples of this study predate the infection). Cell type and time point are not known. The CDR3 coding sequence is TGTGCCAGCAGCTTATACTCCTACGAGCAGTACTTC. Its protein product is CASSLYSYEQYF.